A single sample gave rise to the 32 T cell receptor beta chains below, sequenced in a study of T cell responses to AZD1222 COVID-19 vaccine. Data came from immunoSEQ multiplex PCR; TCRdb stores just in-frame clones and leaves some out. Of approximately 120,000 clones detected, approximately 89% appear once; the ten largest clones hold 8.5% to 12%. Sequences were derived from peripheral blood, sampled on day 0 of AZD1222 vaccination. Receptors originate from an adult in good health.

This clone was counted a few times. The gene calls are TRBV5-1 and TRBJ1-5; D is unresolved. In germline, CDR1 is SGHRS, CDR2 YFSETQ. V shed 0 bases and J shed 3 bases, with 10 bases lying between them. The CDR3 covers 15 residues. CDR3 nucleotides: TGCGCCAGCAGCTTGGCCGGGCAGGTCAATCAGCCCCAGCATTTT. As protein: CASSLAGQVNQPQHF.

The chain couples TRBV28 to TRBJ2-7; D may correspond to TRBD1 or TRBD2 (5 bases each). The length of the CDR3 is 15 residues. The V gene lost 4 bases and the J gene lost 3 bases, with 16 bases spanning the gap. Per germline, CDR1 MDHEN and CDR2 SYDVKM. CDR3 bases: TGTGCCAGCAGTTCCCCCGGGACGGATTTCTACGAGCAGTACTTC. Translating gives CASSSPGTDFYEQYF.

The rearrangement joins TRBV9 to TRBJ1-2; 7 positions agree with TRBD1. The CDR3 is 15 residues long. V lost 4 bases and J lost 1; bases outside the gene matches: 7. CDR1 SGDLS and CDR2 YYNGEE come from the germline V gene. CDR3 bases: TGTGCCAGCAGCCTCCGGACAGGTGGTAACTATGGCTACACCTTC. Protein product: CASSLRTGGNYGYTF.

The chain combines TRBV2 with TRBJ1-5, with 10 bases fitting TRBD1. The junction had 7 bases not matched to a gene; V was cut back by 2 bases and J by 6 bases. The CDR3 contains 16 residues. CDR1 is SNHLY and CDR2 is FYNNEI in the germline V gene. The CDR3 DNA follows: TGTGCCAGCAGTGAAAGGGGGACAGGGGTTGGTCAGCCCCAGCATTTT. It codes for CASSERGTGVGQPQHF. The variable domain in full, with the rest retrieved from reference TRBV2 and TRBJ1-5, is EPEVTQTPSHQVTQMGQEVILRCVPISNHLYFYWYRQILGQKVEFLVSFYNNEISEKSEIFDDQFSVERPDGSNFTLKIRSTKLEDSAMYFCASSERGTGVGQPQHFGDGTRLSIL.

This chain links TRBV7-9 with TRBJ1-1, with unresolved D. This CDR3 is 13 amino acids long. Germline V lookup: CDR1 SEHNR, CDR2 FQNEAQ (reference sequence). Trimming took 7 bases from V and 1 from J, leaving 10 bases between them. CDR3: CASIWLENTEAFF. The CDR3 DNA reads TGTGCCAGCATTTGGCTCGAGAACACTGAAGCTTTCTTT.

V usage is TRBV6-5 and J usage is TRBJ1-1, with TRBD1 matching 7 bases. The CDR3 has 13 residues. Trimming cost V 7 bases and J 4 bases; bases outside gene matches: 6. The germline V gene encodes CDR1 MNHEY and CDR2 SVGAGI. The CDR3 coding sequence is TGTGCCAGCACCCAGGACAGGCTCACTGAAGCTTTCTTT. Translation gives CASTQDRLTEAFF.

This chain links TRBV7-2 with TRBJ2-7; 10 nucleotides agree with TRBD1. This CDR3 comprises 14 residues. V lost 5 bases to trimming and J lost 3 bases; unmatched junction nucleotides: 4. Germline CDR1 SGHTA, CDR2 FQGNSA. As DNA, the CDR3 is TGTGCCAGCAGCGACGGGACAGGGGTCTACGAGCAGTACTTC. Its protein is CASSDGTGVYEQYF.

The gene calls are TRBV9 and TRBJ1-2; weak D call: TRBD1 (6 bases). CDR3 size: 14 residues. V was clipped by 0 bases and J by 4 bases, with 10 bases between them. Germline assignment: CDR1 SGDLS and CDR2 YYNGEE. The CDR3 DNA follows: TGTGCCAGCAGCGTAGAACAGGGAGGCTATGGCTACACCTTC. It encodes CASSVEQGGYGYTF.

The chain couples TRBV7-2 to TRBJ2-2; tentatively, D is TRBD2 (6 bases). Trimming took 6 bases from V and 12 from J, leaving 14 bases between them. This CDR3 is built from 12 residues. Germline CDR1 is SGHTA and CDR2 is FQGNSA. The CDR3 reads CASSARGRKLFF. Written as DNA, the CDR3 is TGTGCCAGCAGTGCGCGGGGTCGGAAGCTGTTTTTT.

V gene TRBV5-1 combines with J gene TRBJ2-3, with TRBD2 identical over 8 bases. V lost 4 bases and J lost 2; bases outside the gene matches: 9. The germline gives CDR1 SGHRS, CDR2 YFSETQ. The CDR3 has 16 residues. CDR3 loop: CASSPLAGGLTDTQYF. Written as DNA, the CDR3 is TGCGCCAGCAGCCCGCTAGCGGGCGGCCTCACAGATACGCAGTATTTT.

The J gene is TRBJ1-2, the V gene TRBV7-9; TRBD1 agrees at 9 bases. The V gene end was trimmed by 6 bases and the J gene end by 12 bases; junction bases not matched to a gene: 5. The germline gives CDR1 SEHNR, CDR2 FQNEAQ (reference sequence). CDR3 size: 11 residues. The CDR3 region is CASSRDRENTF. The CDR3 nucleotides read TGTGCCAGCAGTCGGGACAGGGAGAACACCTTC. Variable domain in full (rest from reference TRBV7-9 and TRBJ1-2): DTGVSQNPRHKITKRGQNVTFRCDPISEHNRLYWYRQTLGQGPEFLTYFQNEAQLEKSRLLSDRFSAERPKGSFSTLEIQRTEQGDSAMYLCASSRDRENTFGSGTRLTVV.

The rearrangement joins TRBV11-2 to TRBJ1-2, with D hard to call. The CDR3 consists of 15 residues. Per germline, CDR1 SGHAT and CDR2 FQNNGV. Trimming cost V 0 bases and J 4 bases, with 12 bases left between them. CDR3 sequence (DNA): TGTGCCAGCAGCTTAGATGGGAACACCTTCTATGGCTACACCTTC. This encodes CASSLDGNTFYGYTF.

The chain joins TRBV5-5 to TRBJ2-3; D may correspond to TRBD1 or TRBD2 (5 bases each). CDR1 is SGHKS and CDR2 is YYEKEE in the germline V gene (reference sequence). V shed 3 bases and J shed 3 bases, with 14 bases lying between them. The length of the CDR3 is 15 residues. CDR3 coding DNA: TGTGCCAGCAGCTCCGGGACGCACCCGACAGATACGCAGTATTTT. It is translated as CASSSGTHPTDTQYF.

The gene calls are TRBV5-5 and TRBJ1-2; possible D gene TRBD1, 5 bases. The CDR3 runs to 16 residues. Per the germline V gene, CDR1 is SGHKS and CDR2 is YYEKEE (reference sequence). V dropped 4 bases and J dropped 0 bases, with 16 bases sitting between them. CDR3: CASSRNRDGANYGYTF. For the CDR3, the DNA is TGTGCCAGCAGCCGAAACCGGGACGGAGCTAACTATGGCTACACCTTC.

Here the CDR3 DNA reads TGTGCCTGGGGACAGGGAGTGGCTTTCTTT. Protein sequence: CAWGQGVAFF. The V and J genes are TRBV30 and TRBJ1-1, with 8 bases identical to TRBD1. The CDR3 covers 10 residues. Germline lookup yields CDR1 GTSNPN and CDR2 SVGIG (reference sequence). V was clipped by 5 bases and J by 11 bases; unmatched bases: 4.

The CDR3 spells CASKGQGANYGYTF. In DNA form, the CDR3 reads TGCGCCAGCAAAGGACAGGGGGCTAACTATGGCTACACCTTC. The chain links TRBV5-1 to TRBJ1-2; 10 positions match TRBD1. V dropped 6 bases and J dropped 0; count of bases not matched to a gene: 2. This CDR3 has 14 residues. Germline V lookup: CDR1 SGHRS, CDR2 YFSETQ.

The rearrangement uses TRBV5-6 and TRBJ2-5, with 7 bases aligning to TRBD2. In germline, CDR1 is SGHDT, CDR2 YYEEEE. The CDR3 runs to 13 residues. After removal of 2 bases from V and 3 bases from J, the junction contained 1 base not matched to a gene. The CDR3 region is CASSFTSEETQYF. The CDR3 region has the DNA TGTGCCAGCAGCTTTACTAGCGAAGAGACCCAGTACTTC.

The rearrangement uses TRBV18 and TRBJ2-5, with D unclear. Germline V gene data show CDR1 as KGHSH and CDR2 as LQKENI. V shed 1 base and J shed 5 bases, with 14 bases lying between them. The CDR3 extends over 15 amino acids. The CDR3 nucleotides read TGTGCCAGCTCACCACTTGGCAGCAAAGCGGAGACCCAGTACTTC. The encoded protein is CASSPLGSKAETQYF. Full variable domain (outside the CDR3, taken from reference TRBV18 and TRBJ2-5): NAGVMQNPRHLVRRRGQEARLRCSPMKGHSHVYWYRQLPEEGLKFMVYLQKENIIDESGMPKERFSAEFPKEGPSILRIQQVVRGDSAAYFCASSPLGSKAETQYFGPGTRLLVL.

This chain uses TRBV9 with TRBJ2-6, with 7 bases fitting TRBD2. V dropped 6 bases and J dropped 2; count of bases not matched to a gene: 14. Germline CDR1 and CDR2: SGDLS and YYNGEE. This CDR3 is built from 18 residues. CDR3 residues: CASTQAGVISTGANVLTF. The CDR3, as DNA: TGTGCCAGCACCCAGGCGGGGGTAATATCCACTGGGGCCAACGTCCTGACTTTC.

This chain joins TRBV28 and TRBJ1-1; D remains unclear. V lost 6 bases, J lost 6 bases, and 8 bases lay in between. The CDR3 spans 11 residues. Germline loops: CDR1 MDHEN, CDR2 SYDVKM. In nucleotides, the CDR3 is TGTGCCAGCAGCGGAACCTCTGAAGCTTTCTTT. It codes for CASSGTSEAFF.

Regarding this clone: Distinct nucleotide sequences in the sample also encode this CDR3. The chain couples TRBV20-1 to TRBJ2-5; no firm D call. V lost 1 base to trimming and J lost 5 bases, with 2 bases between them. The germline CDR1 and CDR2 sequences are DFQATT and SNEGSKA (reference sequence). The CDR3 is 10 residues long. CDR3 nucleotide sequence: TGCAGTGCTAGAGTCGAGACCCAGTACTTC. It encodes CSARVETQYF.

In this sample, this clone turned up a few times. This sample includes further DNA sequences coding for the same CDR3. This chain joins TRBV3-1 (or the pseudogene TRBV3-2) and TRBJ1-2, with 7 nucleotides matching TRBD1. CDR1 and CDR2 (germline): LGHDT, YNNKEL (reference sequence). J was trimmed by 5 bases and V by 0 bases; bases with no gene match: 6. CDR3 size: 15 residues. CDR3 region: CASSQDPAGGYGYTF. CDR3 nucleotides: TGTGCCAGCAGCCAAGATCCCGCAGGGGGATATGGCTACACCTTC.

This clone came up once. The genes are TRBV30 and TRBJ1-1; D is unclear. The CDR3 contains 12 residues. Germline V CDR1 and CDR2: GTSNPN, SVGIG (reference sequence). The CDR3 coding sequence is TGTGGCATGGGGTCCTTGAACACTGAAGCTTTCTTT. Its translation: CGMGSLNTEAFF.

The genes are TRBV24-1 and TRBJ2-3; D unclear. Between the trimmed V and J ends, which lost 4 bases and 3 bases, there was a span of 4 bases. The germline V gene encodes CDR1 KGHDR and CDR2 SFDVKD. The CDR3 covers 12 residues. The CDR3, as DNA: TGTGCCACCAGTGACTCGACAGATACGCAGTATTTT. As protein: CATSDSTDTQYF.

The rearrangement uses TRBV2 and TRBJ2-7, with D perhaps assigned TRBD1 or TRBD2 (6 bases each). The CDR3 extends over 12 amino acids. The germline CDR1 and CDR2 sequences are SNHLY and FYNNEI. Between the trimmed V and J ends, which lost 4 bases and 7 bases, there was a span of 11 bases. The CDR3 loop reads CASSVIGGEQYF. The DNA of the CDR3 is TGTGCCAGCAGTGTTATAGGGGGGGAGCAGTACTTC.

This rearrangement joins TRBV7-9 to TRBJ2-7; 13 bases match TRBD2. Unmatched junction bases numbered 14, after V lost 5 bases and J lost 1 base. The CDR3 is 19 amino acids. Germline values: CDR1 SEHNR, CDR2 FQNEAQ (reference sequence). The CDR3 loop is CASSENPGLAGFKSYEQYF. The CDR3 DNA reads TGTGCCAGCAGCGAAAACCCGGGACTAGCGGGGTTCAAATCCTACGAGCAGTACTTC.

The J gene is TRBJ1-5, the V gene TRBV23-1; 7 bases align to TRBD1. TRBV23-1 is marked as an open reading frame, function uncertain. The CDR3 runs to 17 residues. Trimming cost V 6 bases and J 6 bases; bases outside gene matches: 17. CDR3 protein: CASSPRDVGGRSQPQHF. CDR3 in DNA: TGCGCCAGCAGCCCCCGCGACGTAGGGGGCCGGAGTCAGCCCCAGCATTTT.

CDR3 region: CAARTGSTPDTQYF. CDR3 sequence (DNA): TGTGCCGCCCGAACCGGGAGCACCCCAGATACGCAGTATTTT. This chain links TRBV15 with TRBJ2-3; a possible D gene is TRBD2 (6 bases). CDR1 and CDR2 from the germline V gene are LNHNV and YYDKDF (reference sequence). Trimming left V 11 bases short and J 4 bases short, with 19 bases between. The length of the CDR3 is 14 residues.

The chain links TRBV9 to TRBJ2-1; D gene unclear. Germline-derived CDR1 and CDR2 are SGDLS and YYNGEE. The ends were cut back, 5 bases at V and 7 bases at J, with 13 bases in the middle. The length of the CDR3 is 13 residues. For the CDR3, the DNA is TGTGCCAGCAGGTCCCCAGACTTTAATGAGCAGTTCTTC. It encodes CASRSPDFNEQFF. Full variable domain (rest looked up from reference TRBV9 and TRBJ2-1): DSGVTQTPKHLITATGQRVTLRCSPRSGDLSVYWYQQSLDQGLQFLIQYYNGEERAKGNILERFSAQQFPDLHSELNLSSLELGDSALYFCASRSPDFNEQFFGPGTRLTVL.

V usage is TRBV7-8 and J usage is TRBJ2-1; D is undetermined. Per germline, CDR1 SGHVS and CDR2 FQNEAQ. V gave up 4 bases and J gave up 6 bases, with 13 bases separating them. The CDR3 contains 14 residues. This CDR3 reads CASSSLGSGNEQFF. The CDR3, as DNA: TGTGCCAGCAGCTCCCTTGGGTCGGGCAATGAGCAGTTCTTC.

The CDR3 bases are TGCGCCAGCAGCCGCTCAAGCCAAACCAAGTTCACCGGGGAGCTGTTTTTT. It specifies CASSRSSQTKFTGELFF. V and J are TRBV5-1 and TRBJ2-2; D is ambiguous. V was shortened by 4 bases and J by 4 bases, with 20 bases between the two germline ends. Germline V gene data show CDR1 as SGHRS and CDR2 as YFSETQ. The CDR3 is made up of 17 amino acids.

This clone was recorded once. The chain uses TRBV5-4 and TRBJ2-2, with D perhaps TRBD2 (6 bases). In germline, CDR1 is SGHNT, CDR2 YYREEE (reference sequence). Trimming cost V 4 bases and J 3 bases, with 13 bases left between them. This CDR3 is built from 15 residues. The CDR3 DNA sequence: TGTGCCAGCAGCCGGGTAGCGGAGGACACCGGGGAGCTGTTTTTT. Protein: CASSRVAEDTGELFF.